A selection of T cell receptor beta chains follows, all from one sample in a study of blood T cell repertoires in COVID-19. The assay was immunoSEQ multiplex PCR, and TCRdb's table has in-frame clones only and misses some. The sample shows approximately 250,000 clones, around nine tenths of them seen only once. Material for sequencing was peripheral blood. The origin of the receptors is a man aged 35-49 years with active or convalescent COVID-19. Both conserved end residues are part of each CDR3. The D gene is left open where the match is weak. Size is stated for part of the rows, as once, few or many counts, or as a class when the clone is expanded.

D | J | V | size | CDR3 | DNA
- | TRBJ2-5 | TRBV29-1 | - | CSGGGSQETQYF | TGCAGCGGGGGGGGCTCCCAAGAGACCCAGTACTTC
- | TRBJ2-7 | TRBV4-1 | - | CASSQVVLSSYEQYF | TGCGCCAGCAGCCAGGTAGTCCTTAGCTCCTACGAGCAGTACTTC
TRBD2 | TRBJ2-7 | TRBV6-1 | once | CASSAGRLAGAPGQYF | TGTGCCAGCAGTGCGGGGCGACTAGCGGGAGCCCCGGGGCAGTACTTC
- | TRBJ1-2 | TRBV4-1 | - | CASSQRQEKHGYTF | TGCGCCAGCAGCCAACGACAGGAGAAACATGGCTACACCTTC
- | TRBJ1-4 | TRBV12-5 | - | CASGLSRGSNEKLFF | TGTGCTAGTGGTTTGTCTAGGGGAAGTAATGAAAAACTGTTTTTT
- | TRBJ2-6 | TRBV24-1 | - | CATSDSVWPGANVLTF | TGTGCCACCAGTGACTCCGTCTGGCCTGGGGCCAACGTCCTGACTTTC
TRBD1 | TRBJ1-2 | TRBV3-1/TRBV3-2 | - | CASSQDMGQLYGYTF | TGTGCCAGCAGCCAAGATATGGGACAGCTCTATGGCTACACCTTC
TRBD1 | TRBJ2-2 | TRBV7-3 | - | CASSQRQGAGELFF | TGTGCCAGCAGCCAACGACAGGGGGCCGGGGAGCTGTTTTTT
TRBD1 | TRBJ2-5 | TRBV18 | - | CASSPLPGQDQETQYF | TGTGCCAGCTCACCATTGCCGGGACAGGACCAAGAGACCCAGTACTTC
TRBD2 | TRBJ2-1 | TRBV2 | - | CASSYLTSGDYNEQFF | TGTGCCAGCAGTTATCTGACTAGCGGAGACTACAATGAGCAGTTCTTC
- | TRBJ2-2 | TRBV7-2 | - | CASSLAGVLTGELFF | TGTGCCAGCAGCTTAGCAGGGGTACTGACCGGGGAGCTGTTTTTT
- | TRBJ1-3 | TRBV7-6 | - | CASSRTTAGSGNTIYF | TGTGCCAGCAGCAGAACGACAGCCGGCTCTGGAAACACCATATATTTT
- | TRBJ1-2 | TRBV6-5 | - | CASSYESGSYGYTF | TGTGCCAGCAGTTACGAATCAGGGTCATATGGCTACACCTTC
TRBD1 | TRBJ1-5 | TRBV20-1 | - | CSASATGAQPQHF | TGCAGTGCTAGTGCAACAGGGGCTCAGCCCCAGCATTTT
- | TRBJ2-4 | TRBV6-1 | - | CASSESAYKNIQYF | TGTGCCAGCAGTGAAAGCGCCTACAAAAACATTCAGTACTTC
- | TRBJ1-5 | TRBV19 | - | CASSIDEGPQHF | TGTGCCAGTAGTATAGATGAGGGGCCCCAGCATTTT
- | TRBJ2-1 | TRBV7-9 | once | CASSLARLPETKNDNEQFF | TGTGCCAGCAGCTTAGCGCGTCTACCCGAAACGAAAAACGACAATGAGCAGTTCTTC
- | TRBJ2-7 | TRBV6-5 | - | CASSTQTGPYEQYF | TGTGCCAGCAGTACCCAGACAGGCCCCTACGAGCAGTACTTC
TRBD1 | TRBJ1-2 | TRBV5-6 | - | CASLEAGGDYGYTF | TGTGCCAGCCTGGAGGCAGGGGGTGACTATGGCTACACCTTC
- | TRBJ1-5 | TRBV11-2 | - | CASSPGGGNQPQHF | TGTGCCAGCAGCCCCGGCGGGGGGAATCAGCCCCAGCATTTT
TRBD2 | TRBJ2-1 | TRBV10-1 | - | CASSESSGGAYEQFF | TGCGCCAGCAGTGAGTCTAGCGGGGGGGCCTATGAGCAGTTCTTC
- | TRBJ2-7 | TRBV24-1 | once | CATRPGRHEQYF | TGTGCCACCAGACCAGGGAGGCACGAGCAGTACTTC
TRBD1 | TRBJ1-1 | TRBV6-5 | - | CASRKTGGTEAFF | TGTGCCAGCAGGAAGACAGGGGGCACTGAAGCTTTCTTT
TRBD1 | TRBJ1-5 | TRBV28 | once | CASSSPGVGGQPQHF | TGTGCCAGCAGTTCCCCAGGGGTAGGGGGCCAGCCCCAGCATTTT
- | TRBJ2-2 | TRBV5-4 | few | CASYQGNTGELFF | TGTGCCAGCTACCAGGGGAACACCGGGGAGCTGTTTTTT
- | TRBJ2-5 | TRBV20-1 | - | CSASVEAQETQYF | TGCAGTGCTAGTGTAGAGGCGCAAGAGACCCAGTACTTC
TRBD1 | TRBJ2-5 | TRBV9 | - | CASSAPGQGVSETQYF | TGTGCCAGCAGCGCGCCGGGACAGGGGGTTAGCGAGACCCAGTACTTC
TRBD1 | TRBJ1-1 | TRBV9 | few | CASSVSGTGGRANTEAFF | TGTGCCAGCAGCGTCTCCGGGACAGGGGGTCGGGCGAACACTGAAGCTTTCTTT
- | TRBJ2-7 | TRBV5-1 | - | CASSLRQDPYEQYF | TGCGCCAGCAGTCTACGACAGGACCCCTACGAGCAGTACTTC
TRBD1 | TRBJ1-2 | TRBV29-1 | - | CSVAVVGRGNYGYTF | TGCAGCGTTGCGGTGGTAGGCAGGGGGAACTATGGCTACACCTTC
- | TRBJ1-5 | TRBV19 | once | CASSYIGWTDYSNQPQHF | TGTGCCAGTAGTTATATAGGGTGGACAGATTATAGCAATCAGCCCCAGCATTTT
- | TRBJ2-4 | TRBV24-1 | few | CATSRAGDIQYF | TGTGCCACCTCGAGGGCAGGTGACATTCAGTACTTC
- | TRBJ2-3 | TRBV5-4 | - | CASSLGSLDTQYF | TGTGCCAGCAGCTTGGGGAGCCTGGATACGCAGTATTTT
- | TRBJ2-5 | TRBV6-5 | few | CASASSLDRETQYF | TGTGCCAGTGCGAGCTCCCTAGATAGAGAGACCCAGTACTTC
- | TRBJ1-1 | TRBV12-5 | few | CASGPNSGVDRNTEAFF | TGTGCTAGTGGTCCTAACTCAGGGGTTGATAGGAACACTGAAGCTTTCTTT
- | TRBJ2-1 | TRBV11-2 | - | CASSLGRGQFF | TGTGCCAGCAGCTTAGGGCGCGGGCAGTTCTTC
TRBD1 | TRBJ2-1 | TRBV27 | - | CASSNGQGLNNEQFF | TGTGCCAGCAGCAATGGACAGGGGTTGAACAATGAGCAGTTCTTC
- | TRBJ1-4 | TRBV19 | - | CASRPGGRGKLFF | TGTGCCAGTAGGCCGGGGGGCAGGGGAAAACTGTTTTTT
TRBD1 | TRBJ1-4 | TRBV15 | few | CATSRGRTGEAKLFF | TGTGCCACTAGTCGGGGAAGGACAGGGGAAGCAAAACTGTTTTTT
- | TRBJ2-7 | TRBV7-9 | - | CASSPGIGYEQYF | TGTGCCAGCAGCCCCGGGATAGGATACGAGCAGTACTTC